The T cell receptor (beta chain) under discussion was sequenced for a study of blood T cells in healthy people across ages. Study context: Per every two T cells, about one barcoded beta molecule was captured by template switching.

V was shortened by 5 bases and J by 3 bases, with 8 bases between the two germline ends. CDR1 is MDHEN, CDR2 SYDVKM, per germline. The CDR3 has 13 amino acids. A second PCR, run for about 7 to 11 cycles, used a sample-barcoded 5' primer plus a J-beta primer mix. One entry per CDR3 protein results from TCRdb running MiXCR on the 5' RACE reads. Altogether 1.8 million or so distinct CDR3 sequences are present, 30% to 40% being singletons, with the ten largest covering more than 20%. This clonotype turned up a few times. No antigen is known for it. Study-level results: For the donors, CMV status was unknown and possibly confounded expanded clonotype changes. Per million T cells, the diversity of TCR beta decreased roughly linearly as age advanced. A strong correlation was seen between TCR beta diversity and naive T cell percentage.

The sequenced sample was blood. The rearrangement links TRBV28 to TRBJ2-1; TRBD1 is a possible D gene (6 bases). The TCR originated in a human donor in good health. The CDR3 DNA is TGTGCCAGCAGTCGGACAGACTACAATGAGCAGTTCTTC. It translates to CASSRTDYNEQFF.